This TCR beta chain stems from a study of cytomegalovirus exposure and HLA in healthy donors. PCR involved 60 Vbeta and 13 Jbeta primers. Method: immunoSEQ multiplex PCR; TCRdb's copy keeps in-frame clones and lacks some. The sample contains roughly 150,000 clones, over 60% of which appear only once. General study points: CMV serostatus was the only recorded immune exposure for donors.

About this clone itself: Its antigen is still unknown.

The germline CDR1 and CDR2 sequences are SGHTA and FQGNSA. CDR3 length: 13 amino acids. V was clipped by 5 bases and J by 4 bases, with 9 bases between them. This receptor was obtained from a man aged 35 to 55 in good health and CMV-seronegative. The chain carries TRBV7-2 and TRBJ1-5; the D gene is possibly TRBD1 (5 bases). Material for sequencing was PBMCs. CDR3 DNA sequence: TGTGCCAGCAGCCTGACAGAAAATCAGCCCCAGCATTTT. Its translation: CASSLTENQPQHF.